The 20 T cell receptor beta chains presented below share a single source sample, sequenced in a study of spatial heterogeneity in lung cancer. TCRdb recomputed calls from the 5' RACE reads with MiXCR, one row per CDR3 protein. Seen here are approximately 1,500 distinct CDR3 sequences, 10% to 15% observed once, and the top ten hold about 20%. Study conclusions and caveats: Tumor mutation counts were tracked by expanded intratumoral alpha and beta TCR counts.

Time point defined: sample taken at primary tumor resection. Their antigen targets remain unknown. Sequenced here: lung tumor tissue, sampled at surgery. The receptors were sampled from a female donor with early-stage non-small cell lung cancer.

This clonotype counts as medium-sized. J is TRBJ2-3 and V is TRBV3-1; 7 bases are a match to TRBD2. CDR3 length: 15 amino acids. Germline loops: CDR1 LGHDT, CDR2 YNNKEL (reference sequence). V lost 4 bases and J lost 0; bases outside the gene matches: 4. CDR3: CASSLLATSTDTQYF. Written as DNA, the CDR3 is TGTGCCAGCAGCCTACTAGCGACTAGCACAGATACGCAGTATTTT.

This clonotype rates as medium-sized. V and J are TRBV5-1 and TRBJ2-2; D may be TRBD2 (6 bases). The CDR3 extends over 14 amino acids. Looked up from germline, CDR1 is SGHRS and CDR2 is YFSETQ. Between the trimmed V and J ends, which lost 4 bases and 4 bases, there was a span of 11 bases. The CDR3: CASSPRGTTGELFF. The CDR3 bases are TGCGCCAGCAGCCCCCGGGGGACCACCGGGGAGCTGTTTTTT.

This clonotype is medium-sized within its sample. This chain links TRBV7-2 with TRBJ2-6, with 9 bases matching TRBD1. CDR1 SGHTA and CDR2 FQGNSA come from the germline V gene. The CDR3 covers 19 residues. With V trimmed by 5 bases and J by 0 bases, 11 bases remained unmatched. The CDR3 spells CASSPYRGPIASGANVLTF. In DNA, the CDR3 is TGTGCCAGCAGCCCGTACAGGGGGCCGATAGCCTCTGGGGCCAACGTCCTGACTTTC.

Judged by abundance, this clonotype is medium-sized. The rearrangement uses TRBV7-9 and TRBJ1-1, with D possibly matching TRBD1 (6 bases). Per the germline V gene, CDR1 is SEHNR and CDR2 is FQNEAQ (reference sequence). V lost 4 bases and J lost 8, with 14 bases in between. The CDR3 sequence is 13 residues long. The DNA for the CDR3 is TGTGCCAGCAGCTGGACCGCCGGGACAGAAGCTTTCTTT. Translation: CASSWTAGTEAFF.

Sample share makes this clonotype medium-sized (0.01 to 0.1%). The chain carries TRBV3-1 and TRBJ2-2; TRBD1 might be the D (6 bases). The ends were cut back, 4 bases at V and 4 bases at J, with 13 bases in the middle. The CDR3 is 15 residues long. The germline V gene encodes CDR1 LGHDT and CDR2 YNNKEL (reference sequence). The CDR3 sequence is CASSPRQETTGELFF. CDR3 nucleotides: TGTGCCAGCAGCCCCCGACAGGAAACCACCGGGGAGCTGTTTTTT.

By share of the sample, this clonotype is medium-sized. This chain connects TRBV5-4 to TRBJ2-3; D is ambiguous. Deletions cut 0 bases from V and 0 bases from J, with 8 bases between. Germline CDR1 is SGHNT and CDR2 is YYREEE (reference sequence). The CDR3 is 15 amino acids. The CDR3 DNA follows: TGTGCCAGCAGCTTGGCCACCGCGAGCACAGATACGCAGTATTTT. The encoded protein is CASSLATASTDTQYF.

By share, this clonotype counts as medium-sized. The chain joins TRBV5-1 to TRBJ2-2; the D is unclear. Germline values: CDR1 SGHRS, CDR2 YFSETQ. This CDR3 has 16 residues. With 2 bases removed from V and 0 bases from J, the gap between germline ends came to 11 bases. CDR3 in DNA: TGCGCCAGCAGCTTCCAAACTGCGCCGAACACCGGGGAGCTGTTTTTT. Translating it yields CASSFQTAPNTGELFF.

This clonotype showed up just a few times. The chain carries TRBV29-1 and TRBJ2-2; no clear D. The germline V gene encodes CDR1 SQVTM and CDR2 ANQGSEA. The ends were cut back, 0 bases at V and 6 bases at J, with 2 bases in the middle. The CDR3 totals 11 residues. CDR3 sequence reads: CSVEDPGELFF. DNA for the CDR3: TGCAGCGTTGAAGACCCCGGGGAGCTGTTTTTT.

This chain uses TRBV11-2 with TRBJ1-2, with unresolved D. This CDR3 has 16 amino acids. From germline, CDR1 is SGHAT and CDR2 FQNNGV. Trimming took 1 base from V and 6 from J, leaving 18 bases between them. This chain's CDR3 is CASSLVTAGGENGYTF. Written as DNA, the CDR3 is TGTGCCAGCAGCTTAGTGACGGCCGGAGGAGAGAATGGCTACACCTTC. The variable domain in full, completed from reference TRBV11-2 and TRBJ1-2, reads EAGVAQSPRYKIIEKRQSVAFWCNPISGHATLYWYQQILGQGPKLLIQFQNNGVVDDSQLPKDRFSAERLKGVDSTLKIQPAKLEDSAVYLCASSLVTAGGENGYTFGSGTRLTVV.

This clonotype was picked up a small number of times. The rearrangement links TRBV5-1 to TRBJ2-3; D is ambiguous. Germline assignment: CDR1 SGHRS and CDR2 YFSETQ. The CDR3 is made up of 15 amino acids. The V gene lost 0 bases and the J gene lost 2 bases, with 10 bases spanning the gap. CDR3: CASSLGNPNTDTQYF. CDR3 sequence (DNA): TGCGCCAGCAGCTTGGGCAATCCGAACACAGATACGCAGTATTTT.

By share, this clonotype ranks as medium-sized. The chain employs TRBV20-1 and TRBJ2-7; no clear D gene. Trimming took 0 bases from V and 3 from J, leaving 9 bases between them. CDR3 length equals 13 residues. Germline lookup yields CDR1 DFQATT and CDR2 SNEGSKA (reference sequence). The CDR3: CSARDQGFYEQYF. The CDR3 DNA is TGCAGTGCTAGAGATCAAGGGTTCTACGAGCAGTACTTC.

The V gene is TRBV20-1, the J gene TRBJ2-3, with 8 bases lining up with TRBD2. Germline CDR1 reads DFQATT; CDR2 reads SNEGSKA (reference sequence). The CDR3 runs 13 residues. With V trimmed by 3 bases and J by 4 bases, 3 bases remained unmatched. In nucleotides, the CDR3 is TGCAGTGCTAGTGCTAGCGGGCCAGATACGCAGTATTTT. As protein: CSASASGPDTQYF.

The V call is TRBV2, the J call TRBJ2-7; 9 positions match TRBD1. J gave up 0 bases and V 7 bases, and 7 bases lay outside the gene matches. The germline gives CDR1 SNHLY, CDR2 FYNNEI. The CDR3 length is 15 residues. CDR3 in DNA: TGTGCCAGCAACAAACAGGGGGCTGGCTCCTACGAGCAGTACTTC. Protein: CASNKQGAGSYEQYF.

The table lists this clonotype with many counts. CDR3 residues: CASSQNVETEAFF. The DNA for the CDR3 is TGCGCCAGCAGCCAGAACGTAGAGACTGAAGCTTTCTTT. This chain joins TRBV5-1 and TRBJ1-1, with D hard to call. The V end lost 4 bases, the J end lost 5 bases, and 12 bases lay between the germline ends. This CDR3 spans 13 amino acids. The germline gives CDR1 SGHRS, CDR2 YFSETQ. Full variable domain (outside the CDR3, taken from reference TRBV5-1 and TRBJ1-1): KAGVTQTPRYLIKTRGQQVTLSCSPISGHRSVSWYQQTPGQGLQFLFEYFSETQRNKGNFPGRFSGRQFSNSRSEMNVSTLELGDSALYLCASSQNVETEAFFGQGTRLTVV.

By proportion, this clonotype is medium-sized. CDR3 protein: CAISEGTAYQGETQYF. The CDR3 DNA reads as TGTGCCATCAGTGAGGGGACTGCCTATCAGGGGGAGACCCAGTACTTC. The chain carries TRBV10-3 and TRBJ2-5; D is possibly TRBD1 or TRBD2 (6 bases each). V lost 2 bases to trimming and J lost 5 bases, with 18 bases between them. From germline, CDR1 is ENHRY and CDR2 SYGVKD. The CDR3 consists of 16 residues.

By sample share, this clonotype is medium-sized. The V call is TRBV6-2 or TRBV6-3, the J call TRBJ1-5; no firm D call. The V and J ends lost 10 bases and 4 bases respectively, with 14 bases between them. Germline CDR1 reads MNHEY; CDR2 reads SVGEGT. This CDR3 comprises 13 residues. CDR3 nucleotide sequence: TGTGCCACTCACCAGGAGCTAAATCAGCCCCAGCATTTT. Its translation: CATHQELNQPQHF.

The CDR3 DNA follows: TGTGCCAGCAGTGCCCCAGGACGGTTGGAGCAGTACTTC. Residues: CASSAPGRLEQYF. The chain carries TRBV27 and TRBJ2-7; the D is unclear. Germline V lookup: CDR1 MNHEY, CDR2 SMNVEV (reference sequence). V was shortened by 5 bases and J by 7 bases, with 15 bases between the two germline ends. This CDR3 has 13 amino acids.

Relative to its sample, this clonotype is medium-sized. The CDR3 nucleotides read TGTGCCAGCAGCCAAGATTTCCAGATAGGGAGCTATGGCTACACCTTC. Its protein product is CASSQDFQIGSYGYTF. The chain joins TRBV4-2 to TRBJ1-2; D remains unclear. V dropped 0 bases and J dropped 4 bases, with 15 bases sitting between them. The CDR3 loop spans 16 amino acids. CDR1 LGHNA and CDR2 YNFKEQ come from the germline V gene.

By share, this clonotype counts as medium-sized. The chain couples TRBV18 to TRBJ2-7; 8 bases fit TRBD1. CDR1 is KGHSH, CDR2 LQKENI, per germline. This CDR3 comprises 14 residues. J lost 2 bases, V lost 4 bases, and 4 bases had no gene match. The CDR3 DNA follows: TGTGCCAGCTCACTATTGGACAGGGCCTACGAGCAGTACTTC. This encodes CASSLLDRAYEQYF.

The gene calls are TRBV19 and TRBJ1-5; perhaps TRBD1 as D (5 bases). The CDR3 loop spans 16 amino acids. V lost 3 bases and J lost 0, with 12 bases in between. Germline V gene lookup returns CDR1 LNHDA and CDR2 SQIVND (reference sequence). This CDR3 reads CASSILRGSSNQPQHF. CDR3 coding DNA: TGTGCCAGTAGTATTCTGAGGGGCTCTAGCAATCAGCCCCAGCATTTT.